These 24 T cell receptor beta chains came from one sample sequenced in a study of cytomegalovirus exposure and HLA in healthy donors. TCRdb's copy holds only in-frame clones and misses some; the assay was immunoSEQ multiplex PCR. The data contain roughly 200,000 clones, roughly nine tenths of them singletons. Sequences were obtained from PBMCs. The receptors here all came from a man younger than 40 in good health and CMV-seropositive.

This clone was found once. The rearrangement joins TRBV6-6 to TRBJ2-7; a possible D gene is TRBD1 (5 bases). The germline V and J ends were trimmed by 4 bases and 1 base, with 8 bases remaining between them. The CDR3 spans 13 residues. Germline CDR1 and CDR2: MNHNY and SVGAGI (reference sequence). The CDR3 sequence is CASSFRASYEQYF. The CDR3 region has the DNA TGTGCCAGCAGTTTCAGGGCTTCCTACGAGCAGTACTTC.

This clone appeared once. This chain uses TRBV11-3 with TRBJ2-2; possibly TRBD2 for D (5 bases). Trimming took off 0 bases at V and 7 bases at J, with 12 bases between the two ends. Looked up from germline, CDR1 is SGHNT and CDR2 is YENEEA. CDR3 length equals 15 residues. CDR3 sequence reads: CASSLEGLRDGELFF. CDR3 sequence (DNA): TGTGCCAGCAGCTTAGAAGGATTGAGGGACGGGGAGCTGTTTTTT.

This chain joins TRBV6-4 and TRBJ1-2; a possible D gene is TRBD1 (6 bases). The V end was cut by 10 bases, the J end by 0 bases, with 12 bases between. CDR3 length: 13 residues. Per the germline V gene, CDR1 is MRHNA and CDR2 is SNTAGT. The CDR3, as DNA: TGTGCCATATCGGGGGGCGCTAACTATGGCTACACCTTC. Translating gives CAISGGANYGYTF.

The chain recombines TRBV5-4 with TRBJ2-3, with D perhaps matching TRBD1 (5 bases). The CDR3 covers 15 residues. CDR1 SGHNT and CDR2 YYREEE come from the germline V gene (reference sequence). V was cut by 4 bases and J by 2 bases, with 14 bases left in between. In DNA, the CDR3 is TGTGCCAGCAGCATCCGGCTAGGGGCCACAGATACGCAGTATTTT. Protein sequence: CASSIRLGATDTQYF.

The chain employs TRBV5-1 and TRBJ1-2; D might be TRBD1 (5 bases). V lost 0 bases to trimming and J lost 6 bases, with 15 bases between them. Germline CDR1 reads SGHRS; CDR2 reads YFSETQ. CDR3 length equals 15 residues. The CDR3 spells CASSLAFPGENGYTF. For the CDR3, the DNA is TGCGCCAGCAGCTTGGCCTTTCCGGGGGAAAATGGCTACACCTTC.

The rearrangement uses TRBV5-1 and TRBJ2-3; TRBD2 matches at 16 bases. CDR3 length equals 17 residues. V trimming: 6 bases; J trimming: 1 base; junction bases outside the gene matches: 5. The germline V gene has CDR1 SGHRS and CDR2 YFSETQ. CDR3 in amino acids: CASMGLAGGFRTDTQYF. The CDR3 DNA follows: TGCGCCAGCATGGGACTAGCGGGGGGGTTTCGCACAGATACGCAGTATTTT. Full variable domain (rest looked up from reference TRBV5-1 and TRBJ2-3): KAGVTQTPRYLIKTRGQQVTLSCSPISGHRSVSWYQQTPGQGLQFLFEYFSETQRNKGNFPGRFSGRQFSNSRSEMNVSTLELGDSALYLCASMGLAGGFRTDTQYFGPGTRLTVL.

The V gene is TRBV5-6, the J gene TRBJ1-3, with 7 bases identical to TRBD1. V was pared by 3 bases and J by 4 bases, with 4 bases of the junction left unmatched. Germline CDR1 SGHDT, CDR2 YYEEEE. CDR3 length: 14 residues. Written as DNA, the CDR3 is TGTGCCAGCAGCTGGACAGGTACGGGAAACACCATATATTTT. Translation gives CASSWTGTGNTIYF.

The gene calls are TRBV13 and TRBJ1-5; D not certain. Germline V gene sequence: CDR1 PRHDT, CDR2 FYEKMQ (reference sequence). The CDR3 runs 14 residues. Trimming cost V 0 bases and J 4 bases, with 7 bases left between them. In nucleotides, the CDR3 is TGTGCCAGCAGCTTAGGGCTGGGTAATCAGCCCCAGCATTTT. It encodes CASSLGLGNQPQHF.

The chain has TRBV5-1 and TRBJ1-2, with D uncertain. Trimming removed 7 bases from V and 4 bases from J, with 11 bases in between. Germline V gene lookup returns CDR1 SGHRS and CDR2 YFSETQ. This CDR3 contains 12 residues. Here the CDR3 reads CASAQDFYGYTF. For the CDR3, the DNA is TGCGCCAGCGCTCAGGACTTCTATGGCTACACCTTC.

The chain couples TRBV30 to TRBJ1-1; no clear D gene. Germline CDR1 GTSNPN, CDR2 SVGIG (reference sequence). V was pared by 7 bases and J by 3 bases, with 18 bases between. This CDR3 region has 14 residues. The CDR3: CALQSGPADTEAFF. For the CDR3, the DNA is TGTGCCTTACAATCCGGGCCGGCGGACACTGAAGCTTTCTTT.

The chain recombines TRBV5-4 with TRBJ2-7; 9 bases agree with TRBD1. CDR3 length: 14 amino acids. Germline lookup yields CDR1 SGHNT and CDR2 YYREEE (reference sequence). V shed 1 base, J shed 6 bases, and the junction held 5 bases outside the gene matches. This CDR3 reads CASSLYGTGIEQYF. CDR3 nucleotide sequence: TGTGCCAGCAGCTTGTATGGGACAGGGATCGAGCAGTACTTC.

The chain has TRBV6-5 and TRBJ2-7, with D perhaps TRBD2 (5 bases). Looked up from germline, CDR1 is MNHEY and CDR2 is SVGAGI. The length of the CDR3 is 14 residues. V was cut by 10 bases and J by 2 bases, with 18 bases left in between. Here the CDR3 DNA reads TGTGCCATCCGACATGCGGGCCCGCCCTACGAGCAGTACTTC. Its translation: CAIRHAGPPYEQYF.

The genes are TRBV5-1 and TRBJ2-2; 8 bases align to TRBD2. Germline-derived CDR1 and CDR2 are SGHRS and YFSETQ. The CDR3 totals 14 residues. The J segment lost 6 bases and the V segment lost 7 bases, leaving 8 bases of the junction unmatched. Written as DNA, the CDR3 is TGCGCCAGCGACCGGGAGGGGGGCGCCGGGGAGCTGTTTTTT. Amino acids: CASDREGGAGELFF.

The chain uses TRBV7-2 and TRBJ2-5, with 9 bases fitting TRBD1. CDR3 length: 15 amino acids. V gave up 3 bases and J gave up 4 bases; unmatched junction bases: 6. Germline values: CDR1 SGHTA, CDR2 FQGNSA. CDR3 protein: CASSLITGGVETQYF. The CDR3 DNA reads TGTGCCAGCAGCTTGATAACAGGGGGCGTAGAGACCCAGTACTTC.

In the case of this clone: At one boundary the junction diverges from the germline segment, which might be a read error. The J gene is TRBJ2-1, the V gene TRBV7-7; 8 nucleotides align to TRBD2. Germline CDR1 reads SSHAT; CDR2 reads FNYEAQ (reference sequence). This CDR3 contains 15 residues. CDR3 coding DNA: TGTGCTAGCAGCTTAGAAAGCGGGAGCTACAATGAGCAGTTCTTC. Amino acids: CASSLESGSYNEQFF.

V and J are TRBV9 and TRBJ2-3; 7 nucleotides line up with TRBD2. The CDR3 consists of 17 residues. The J segment lost 3 bases and the V segment lost 3 bases, leaving 13 bases of the junction unmatched. Germline CDR1 SGDLS, CDR2 YYNGEE. The CDR3 protein is CASSDILGGISTDTQYF. The CDR3, as DNA: TGTGCCAGCAGCGATATTCTCGGGGGGATAAGTACAGATACGCAGTATTTT. Complete variable domain (other parts from reference TRBV9 and TRBJ2-3): DSGVTQTPKHLITATGQRVTLRCSPRSGDLSVYWYQQSLDQGLQFLIQYYNGEERAKGNILERFSAQQFPDLHSELNLSSLELGDSALYFCASSDILGGISTDTQYFGPGTRLTVL.

The V and J genes are TRBV27 and TRBJ1-1; no clear D gene. Germline V lookup: CDR1 MNHEY, CDR2 SMNVEV (reference sequence). The length of the CDR3 is 13 residues. V was trimmed by 2 bases and J by 4 bases, leaving 8 bases between them. The CDR3 reads CASSLGRFTEAFF. Here the CDR3 DNA reads TGTGCCAGCAGTTTAGGGAGATTCACTGAAGCTTTCTTT.

The V gene is TRBV4-3, the J gene TRBJ1-5; D gene unclear. Germline lookup yields CDR1 LGHNA and CDR2 YSLEER. The V end lost 0 bases, the J end lost 4 bases, and 10 bases lay between the germline ends. This CDR3 has 15 amino acids. The CDR3 spells CASSQDRGRNQPQHF. The CDR3 region has the DNA TGCGCCAGCAGCCAAGATCGGGGAAGGAATCAGCCCCAGCATTTT.

This clone was detected only once. The sample carries other DNA sequences with the same CDR3. V usage is TRBV5-1 and J usage is TRBJ2-7; 7 nucleotides agree with TRBD1. Germline lookup yields CDR1 SGHRS and CDR2 YFSETQ. The CDR3 consists of 12 residues. V lost 2 bases and J lost 5; bases outside the gene matches: 1. CDR3: CASSLQGNEQYF. The CDR3 DNA reads TGCGCCAGCAGCTTACAGGGGAACGAGCAGTACTTC. Full variable domain (missing parts from reference TRBV5-1 and TRBJ2-7): KAGVTQTPRYLIKTRGQQVTLSCSPISGHRSVSWYQQTPGQGLQFLFEYFSETQRNKGNFPGRFSGRQFSNSRSEMNVSTLELGDSALYLCASSLQGNEQYFGPGTRLTVT.

The genes are TRBV5-1 and TRBJ2-1, with D unclear. The V and J ends lost 4 bases and 5 bases respectively, with 4 bases between them. This CDR3 spans 11 amino acids. Germline CDR1 and CDR2: SGHRS and YFSETQ. The CDR3 protein is CASSPNNEQFF. CDR3 nucleotide sequence: TGCGCCAGCAGCCCAAACAATGAGCAGTTCTTC. Using reference TRBV5-1 and TRBJ2-1 for the parts outside the CDR3, the full variable domain is KAGVTQTPRYLIKTRGQQVTLSCSPISGHRSVSWYQQTPGQGLQFLFEYFSETQRNKGNFPGRFSGRQFSNSRSEMNVSTLELGDSALYLCASSPNNEQFFGPGTRLTVL.

This clone has a single count. The chain employs TRBV11-2 and TRBJ2-7; 9 bases line up with TRBD2. V lost 3 bases and J lost 0; bases outside the gene matches: 9. This CDR3 comprises 17 residues. Germline CDR1 and CDR2: SGHAT and FQNNGV. Here the CDR3 reads CASSFGATSGVSYEQYF. The CDR3 nucleotides are TGTGCCAGCAGCTTCGGGGCGACTAGCGGAGTCTCCTACGAGCAGTACTTC.

The chain recombines TRBV6-5 with TRBJ2-3; tentatively, D is TRBD1 or TRBD2 (5 bases each). Trimming cost V 5 bases and J 2 bases, with 11 bases left between them. Germline-derived CDR1 and CDR2 are MNHEY and SVGAGI. The CDR3 has 14 amino acids. The CDR3 loop reads CASSRGRSTDTQYF. CDR3 DNA sequence: TGTGCCAGCAGTCGGGGACGGTCCACAGATACGCAGTATTTT.

The genes are TRBV7-6 and TRBJ1-5; 8 bases match TRBD1. The CDR3 is made up of 14 amino acids. The ends lost 3 bases at V and 6 bases at J; junction bases unmatched: 4. Germline CDR1 reads SGHVS; CDR2 reads FNYEAQ. The CDR3: CASSFGQGGQPQHF. The CDR3 DNA reads as TGTGCCAGCAGCTTTGGACAGGGAGGTCAGCCCCAGCATTTT.

The chain employs TRBV11-2 and TRBJ1-1, with D hard to call. Trimming pared 4 bases from V and 5 bases from J, leaving 14 bases between. The CDR3 covers 14 residues. Germline V gene sequence: CDR1 SGHAT, CDR2 FQNNGV. The CDR3 region is CASSSRLGGTEAFF. CDR3 coding DNA: TGTGCCAGCAGCTCCCGGCTAGGCGGAACTGAAGCTTTCTTT.